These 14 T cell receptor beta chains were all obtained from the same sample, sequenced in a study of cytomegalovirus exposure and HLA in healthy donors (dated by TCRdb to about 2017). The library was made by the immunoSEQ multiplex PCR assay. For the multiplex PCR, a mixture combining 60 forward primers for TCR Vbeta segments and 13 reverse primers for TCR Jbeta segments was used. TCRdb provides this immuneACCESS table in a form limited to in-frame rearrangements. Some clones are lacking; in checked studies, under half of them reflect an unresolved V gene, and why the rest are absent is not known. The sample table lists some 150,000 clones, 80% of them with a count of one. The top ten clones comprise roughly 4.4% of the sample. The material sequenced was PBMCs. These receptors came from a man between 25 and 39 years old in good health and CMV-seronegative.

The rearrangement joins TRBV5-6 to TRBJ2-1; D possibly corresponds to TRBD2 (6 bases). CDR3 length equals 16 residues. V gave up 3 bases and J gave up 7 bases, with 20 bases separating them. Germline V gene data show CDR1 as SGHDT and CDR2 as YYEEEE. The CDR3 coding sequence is TGTGCCAGCAGCTCCCGGGCAACGGGAGTAAGAAATGAGCAGTTCTTC. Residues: CASSSRATGVRNEQFF.

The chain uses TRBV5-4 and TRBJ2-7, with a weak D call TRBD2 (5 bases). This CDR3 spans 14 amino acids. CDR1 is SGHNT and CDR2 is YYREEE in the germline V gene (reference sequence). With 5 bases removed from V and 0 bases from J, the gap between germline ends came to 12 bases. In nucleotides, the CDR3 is TGTGCCAGCAGTTACGAGGGTCCCTCCTACGAGCAGTACTTC. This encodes CASSYEGPSYEQYF.

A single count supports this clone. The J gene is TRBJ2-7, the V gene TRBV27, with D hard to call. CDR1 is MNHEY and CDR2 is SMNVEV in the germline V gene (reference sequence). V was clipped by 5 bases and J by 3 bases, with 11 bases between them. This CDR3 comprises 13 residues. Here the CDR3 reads CASSLYPLYEQYF. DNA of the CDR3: TGTGCCAGCAGTCTCTACCCCCTCTACGAGCAGTACTTC.

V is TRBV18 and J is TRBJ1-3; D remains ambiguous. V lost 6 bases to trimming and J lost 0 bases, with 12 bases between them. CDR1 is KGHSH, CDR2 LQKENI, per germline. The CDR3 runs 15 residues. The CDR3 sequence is CASSGSPSSGNTIYF. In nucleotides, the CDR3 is TGTGCCAGCTCGGGCAGCCCGAGCTCTGGAAACACCATATATTTT.

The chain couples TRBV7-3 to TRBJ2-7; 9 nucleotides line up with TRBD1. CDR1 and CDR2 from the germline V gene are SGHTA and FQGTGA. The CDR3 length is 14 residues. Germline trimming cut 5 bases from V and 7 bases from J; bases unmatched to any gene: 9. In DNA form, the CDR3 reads TGTGCCAGCAGCCCGGGGACAGGGATTGGGGAGCAGTACTTC. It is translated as CASSPGTGIGEQYF. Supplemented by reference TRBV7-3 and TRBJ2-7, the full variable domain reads GAGVSQTPSNKVTEKGKYVELRCDPISGHTALYWYRQSLGQGPEFLIYFQGTGAADDSGLPNDRFFAVRPEGSVSTLKIQRTERGDSAVYLCASSPGTGIGEQYFGPGTRLTVT.

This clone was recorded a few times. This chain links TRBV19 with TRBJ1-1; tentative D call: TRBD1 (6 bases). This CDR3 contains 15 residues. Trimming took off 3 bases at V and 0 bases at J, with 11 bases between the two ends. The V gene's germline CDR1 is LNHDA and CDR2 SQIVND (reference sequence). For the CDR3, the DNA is TGTGCCAGTAGTATCTCACAGGGAATGAACACTGAAGCTTTCTTT. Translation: CASSISQGMNTEAFF.

The CDR3: CASSLDPGSLYGYTF. CDR3 bases: TGTGCCAGCAGCTTAGATCCAGGGTCTCTCTATGGCTACACCTTC. V gene TRBV11-2 combines with J gene TRBJ1-2, with D possibly TRBD1 on 5 matching bases. The V gene's germline CDR1 is SGHAT and CDR2 FQNNGV. CDR3 length: 15 amino acids. The V end lost 0 bases, the J end lost 4 bases, and 12 bases lay between the germline ends. The full variable domain, completed using reference TRBV11-2 and TRBJ1-2, is EAGVAQSPRYKIIEKRQSVAFWCNPISGHATLYWYQQILGQGPKLLIQFQNNGVVDDSQLPKDRFSAERLKGVDSTLKIQPAKLEDSAVYLCASSLDPGSLYGYTFGSGTRLTVV.

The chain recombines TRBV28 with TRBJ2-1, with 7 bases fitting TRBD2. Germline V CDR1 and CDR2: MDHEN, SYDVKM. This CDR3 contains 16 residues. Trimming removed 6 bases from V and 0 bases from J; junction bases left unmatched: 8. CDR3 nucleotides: TGTGCCAGCAGACTTGAGGGCGGGAGCTCCTACAATGAGCAGTTCTTC. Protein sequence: CASRLEGGSSYNEQFF.

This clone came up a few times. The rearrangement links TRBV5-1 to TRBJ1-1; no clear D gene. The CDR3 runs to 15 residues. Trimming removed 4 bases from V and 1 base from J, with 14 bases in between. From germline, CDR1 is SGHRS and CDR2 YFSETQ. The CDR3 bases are TGCGCCAGCAGCCCAGTATCGGGGAAGAACACTGAAGCTTTCTTT. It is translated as CASSPVSGKNTEAFF.

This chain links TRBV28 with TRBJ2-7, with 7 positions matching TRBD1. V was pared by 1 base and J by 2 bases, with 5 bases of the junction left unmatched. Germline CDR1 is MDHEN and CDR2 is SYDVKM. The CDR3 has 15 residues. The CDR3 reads CASSLYRTGAYEQYF. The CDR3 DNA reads TGTGCCAGCAGTTTATACAGGACAGGCGCCTACGAGCAGTACTTC. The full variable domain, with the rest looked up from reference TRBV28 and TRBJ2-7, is DVKVTQSSRYLVKRTGEKVFLECVQDMDHENMFWYRQDPGLGLRLIYFSYDVKMKEKGDIPEGYSVSREKKERFSLILESASTNQTSMYLCASSLYRTGAYEQYFGPGTRLTVT.

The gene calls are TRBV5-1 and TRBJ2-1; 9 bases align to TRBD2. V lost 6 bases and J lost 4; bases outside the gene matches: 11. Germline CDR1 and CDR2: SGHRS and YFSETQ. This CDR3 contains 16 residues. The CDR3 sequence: CASTTVSGRLYNEQFF. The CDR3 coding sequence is TGCGCCAGCACTACAGTAAGCGGGAGGTTGTACAATGAGCAGTTCTTC.

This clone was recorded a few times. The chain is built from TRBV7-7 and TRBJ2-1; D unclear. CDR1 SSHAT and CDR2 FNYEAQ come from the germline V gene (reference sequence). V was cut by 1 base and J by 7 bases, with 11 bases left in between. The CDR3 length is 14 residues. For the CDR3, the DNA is TGTGCCAGCAGCTTAGATATAGTCATGAATGAGCAGTTCTTC. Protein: CASSLDIVMNEQFF.

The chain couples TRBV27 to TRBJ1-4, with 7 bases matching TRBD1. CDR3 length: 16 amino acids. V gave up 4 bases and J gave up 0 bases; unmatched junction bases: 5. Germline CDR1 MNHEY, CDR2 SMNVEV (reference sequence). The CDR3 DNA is TGTGCCAGCAGTTCCCGGACAGGCGCAACTAATGAAAAACTGTTTTTT. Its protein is CASSSRTGATNEKLFF.

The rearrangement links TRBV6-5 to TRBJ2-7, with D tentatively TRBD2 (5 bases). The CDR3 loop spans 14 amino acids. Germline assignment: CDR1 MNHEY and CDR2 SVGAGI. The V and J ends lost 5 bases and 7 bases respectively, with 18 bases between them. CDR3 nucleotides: TGTGCCAGCAGTCATATGGCCCGGGGTGCTGAGCAGTACTTC. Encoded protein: CASSHMARGAEQYF.